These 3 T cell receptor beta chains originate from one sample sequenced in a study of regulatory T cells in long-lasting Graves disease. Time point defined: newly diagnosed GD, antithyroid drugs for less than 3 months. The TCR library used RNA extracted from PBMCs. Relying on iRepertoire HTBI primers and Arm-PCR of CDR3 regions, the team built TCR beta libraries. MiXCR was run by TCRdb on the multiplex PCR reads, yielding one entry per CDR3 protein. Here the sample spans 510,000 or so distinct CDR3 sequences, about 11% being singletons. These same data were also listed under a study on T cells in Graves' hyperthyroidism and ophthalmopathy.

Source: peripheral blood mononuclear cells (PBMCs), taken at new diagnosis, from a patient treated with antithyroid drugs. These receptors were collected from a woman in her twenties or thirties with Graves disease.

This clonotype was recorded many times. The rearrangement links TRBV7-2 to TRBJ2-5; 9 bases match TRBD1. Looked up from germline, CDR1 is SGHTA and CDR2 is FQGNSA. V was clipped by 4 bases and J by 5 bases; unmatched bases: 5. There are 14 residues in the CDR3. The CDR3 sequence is CASSSNRGRETQYF. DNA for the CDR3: TGTGCCAGCAGCTCCAACAGGGGGCGGGAGACCCAGTACTTC.

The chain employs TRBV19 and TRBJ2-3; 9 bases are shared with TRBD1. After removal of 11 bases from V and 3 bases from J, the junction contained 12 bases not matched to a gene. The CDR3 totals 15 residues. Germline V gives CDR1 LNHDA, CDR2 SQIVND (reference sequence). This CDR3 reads CASKRGDRVTDTQYF. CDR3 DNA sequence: TGTGCCTCAAAACGGGGGGACAGGGTAACAGATACGCAGTATTTT. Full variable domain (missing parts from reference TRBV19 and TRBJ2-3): DGGITQSPKYLFRKEGQNVTLSCEQNLNHDAMYWYRQDPGQGLRLIYYSQIVNDFQKGDIAEGYSVSREKKESFPLTVTSAQKNPTAFYLCASKRGDRVTDTQYFGPGTRLTVL.

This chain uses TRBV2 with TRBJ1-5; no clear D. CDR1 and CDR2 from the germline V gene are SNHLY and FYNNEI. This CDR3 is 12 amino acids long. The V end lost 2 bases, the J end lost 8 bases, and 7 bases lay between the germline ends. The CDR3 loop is CASSESTEPQHF. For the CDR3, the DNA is TGTGCCAGCAGTGAATCTACGGAGCCCCAGCATTTT. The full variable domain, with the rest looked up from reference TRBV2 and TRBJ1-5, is EPEVTQTPSHQVTQMGQEVILRCVPISNHLYFYWYRQILGQKVEFLVSFYNNEISEKSEIFDDQFSVERPDGSNFTLKIRSTKLEDSAMYFCASSESTEPQHFGDGTRLSIL.